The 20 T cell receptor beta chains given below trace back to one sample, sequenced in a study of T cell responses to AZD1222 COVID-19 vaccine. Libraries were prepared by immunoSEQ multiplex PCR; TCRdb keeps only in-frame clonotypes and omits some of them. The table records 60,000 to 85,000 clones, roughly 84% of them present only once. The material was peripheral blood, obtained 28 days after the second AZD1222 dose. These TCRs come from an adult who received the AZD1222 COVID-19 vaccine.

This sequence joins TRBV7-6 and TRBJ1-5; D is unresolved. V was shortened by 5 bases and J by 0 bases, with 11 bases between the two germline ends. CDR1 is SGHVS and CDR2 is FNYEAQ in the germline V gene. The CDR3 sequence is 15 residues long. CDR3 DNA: TGTGCCAGCAGCCCCGACACTTATAGCAATCAGCCCCAGCATTTT. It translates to CASSPDTYSNQPQHF.

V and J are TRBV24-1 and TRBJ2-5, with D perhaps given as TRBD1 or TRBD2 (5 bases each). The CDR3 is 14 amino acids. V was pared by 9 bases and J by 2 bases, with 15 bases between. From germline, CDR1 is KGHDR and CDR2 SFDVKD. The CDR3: CATLAPWGQETQYF. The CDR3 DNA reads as TGTGCCACCCTCGCCCCTTGGGGGCAAGAGACCCAGTACTTC.

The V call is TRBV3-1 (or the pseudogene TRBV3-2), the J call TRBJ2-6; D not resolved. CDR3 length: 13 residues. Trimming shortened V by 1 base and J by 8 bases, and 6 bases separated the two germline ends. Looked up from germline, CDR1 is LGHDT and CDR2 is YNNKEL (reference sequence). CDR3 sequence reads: CASSQGGTNVLTF. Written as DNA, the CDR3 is TGTGCCAGCAGCCAAGGGGGAACCAACGTCCTGACTTTC.

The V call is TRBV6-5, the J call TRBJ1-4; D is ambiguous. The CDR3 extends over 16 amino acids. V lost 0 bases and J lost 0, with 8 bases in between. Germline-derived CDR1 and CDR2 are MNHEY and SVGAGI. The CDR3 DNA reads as TGTGCCAGCAGTTACTCCTTAACTTCAACTAATGAAAAACTGTTTTTT. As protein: CASSYSLTSTNEKLFF.

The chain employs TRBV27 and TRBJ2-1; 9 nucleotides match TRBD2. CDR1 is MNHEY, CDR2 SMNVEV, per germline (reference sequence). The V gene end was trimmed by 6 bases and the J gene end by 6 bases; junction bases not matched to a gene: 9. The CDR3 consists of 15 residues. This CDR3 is CASSPFAGGPNEQFF. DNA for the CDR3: TGTGCCAGCAGCCCCTTCGCGGGGGGGCCCAATGAGCAGTTCTTC.

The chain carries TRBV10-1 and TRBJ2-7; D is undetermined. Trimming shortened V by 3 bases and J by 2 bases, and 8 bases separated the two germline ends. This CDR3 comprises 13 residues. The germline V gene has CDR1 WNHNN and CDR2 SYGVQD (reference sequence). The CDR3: CASSETAAYEQYF. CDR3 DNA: TGCGCCAGCAGTGAAACGGCAGCCTACGAGCAGTACTTC.

The CDR3 spells CASSFQGGKTQETQYF. The CDR3 DNA follows: TGTGCCAGCAGCTTTCAGGGGGGAAAGACCCAAGAGACCCAGTACTTC. The rearrangement links TRBV7-2 to TRBJ2-5, with D maybe TRBD1 (7 bases). V lost 3 bases and J lost 1, with 15 bases in between. Germline lookup yields CDR1 SGHTA and CDR2 FQGNSA. The CDR3 length is 16 residues.

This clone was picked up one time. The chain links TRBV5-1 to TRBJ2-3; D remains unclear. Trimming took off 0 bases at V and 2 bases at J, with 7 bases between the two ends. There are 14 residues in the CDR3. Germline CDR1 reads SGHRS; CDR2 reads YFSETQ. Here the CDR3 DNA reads TGCGCCAGCAGCTTGGAATACCCCACAGATACGCAGTATTTT. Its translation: CASSLEYPTDTQYF. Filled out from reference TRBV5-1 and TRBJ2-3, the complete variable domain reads KAGVTQTPRYLIKTRGQQVTLSCSPISGHRSVSWYQQTPGQGLQFLFEYFSETQRNKGNFPGRFSGRQFSNSRSEMNVSTLELGDSALYLCASSLEYPTDTQYFGPGTRLTVL.

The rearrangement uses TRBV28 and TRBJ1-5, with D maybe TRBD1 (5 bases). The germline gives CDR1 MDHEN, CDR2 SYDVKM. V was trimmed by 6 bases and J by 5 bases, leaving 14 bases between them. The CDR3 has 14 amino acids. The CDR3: CASSPDRFDQPQHF. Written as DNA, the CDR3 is TGTGCCAGCAGCCCTGACAGATTTGATCAGCCCCAGCATTTT.

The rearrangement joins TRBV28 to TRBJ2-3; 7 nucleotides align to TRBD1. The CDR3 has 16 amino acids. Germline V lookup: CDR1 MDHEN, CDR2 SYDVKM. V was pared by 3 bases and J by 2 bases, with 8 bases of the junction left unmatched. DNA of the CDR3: TGTGCCAGCAGTTTTCAGGGGGAAGGTTCCACAGATACGCAGTATTTT. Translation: CASSFQGEGSTDTQYF.

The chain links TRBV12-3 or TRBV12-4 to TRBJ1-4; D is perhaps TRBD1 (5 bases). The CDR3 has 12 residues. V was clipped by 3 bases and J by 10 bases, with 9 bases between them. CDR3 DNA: TGTGCCAGCAGTTTCCAGGGTGCAAAACTGTTTTTT. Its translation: CASSFQGAKLFF.

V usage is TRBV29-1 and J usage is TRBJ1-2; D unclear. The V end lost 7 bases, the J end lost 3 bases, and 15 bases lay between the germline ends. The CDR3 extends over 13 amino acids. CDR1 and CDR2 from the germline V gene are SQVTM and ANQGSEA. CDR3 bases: TGCAGCGGCCCCCTTTTAAGGGACTATGGCTACACCTTC. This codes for CSGPLLRDYGYTF.

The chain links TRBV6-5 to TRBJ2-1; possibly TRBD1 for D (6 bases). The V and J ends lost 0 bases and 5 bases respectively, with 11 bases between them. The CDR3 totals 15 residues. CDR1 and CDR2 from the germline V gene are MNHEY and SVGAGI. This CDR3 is CASSYSGTRDNEQFF. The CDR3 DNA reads TGTGCCAGCAGTTACTCCGGGACACGAGACAATGAGCAGTTCTTC.

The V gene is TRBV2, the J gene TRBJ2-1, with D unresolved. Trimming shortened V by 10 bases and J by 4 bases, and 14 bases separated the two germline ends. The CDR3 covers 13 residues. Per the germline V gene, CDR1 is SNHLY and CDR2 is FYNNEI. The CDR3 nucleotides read TGTGCCACCGGAATAATCAAGTACAATGAGCAGTTCTTC. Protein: CATGIIKYNEQFF.

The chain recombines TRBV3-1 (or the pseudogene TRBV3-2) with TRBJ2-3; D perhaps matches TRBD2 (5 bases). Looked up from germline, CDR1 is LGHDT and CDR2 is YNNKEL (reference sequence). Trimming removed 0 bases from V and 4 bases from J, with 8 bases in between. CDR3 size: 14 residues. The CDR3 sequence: CASSQDAGADTQYF. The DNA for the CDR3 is TGTGCCAGCAGCCAAGATGCGGGCGCAGATACGCAGTATTTT.

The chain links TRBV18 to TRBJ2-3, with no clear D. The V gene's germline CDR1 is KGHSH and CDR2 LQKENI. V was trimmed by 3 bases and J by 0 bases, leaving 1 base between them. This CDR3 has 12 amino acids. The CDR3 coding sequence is TGTGCCAGCTCACCTAGCACAGATACGCAGTATTTT. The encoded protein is CASSPSTDTQYF.

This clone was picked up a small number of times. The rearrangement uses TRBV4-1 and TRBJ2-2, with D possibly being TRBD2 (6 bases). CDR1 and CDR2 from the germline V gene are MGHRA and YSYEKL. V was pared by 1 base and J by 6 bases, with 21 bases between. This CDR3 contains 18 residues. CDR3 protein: CASSQVDMGLIGPGELFF. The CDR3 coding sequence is TGCGCCAGCAGCCAAGTTGACATGGGACTGATCGGTCCCGGGGAGCTGTTTTTT.

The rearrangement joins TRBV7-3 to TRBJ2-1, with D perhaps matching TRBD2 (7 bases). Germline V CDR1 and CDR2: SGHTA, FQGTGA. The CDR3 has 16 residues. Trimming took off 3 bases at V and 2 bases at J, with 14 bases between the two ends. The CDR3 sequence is CASSLGGPGPYNEQFF. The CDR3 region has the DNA TGTGCCAGCAGCTTGGGGGGGCCTGGGCCCTACAATGAGCAGTTCTTC.

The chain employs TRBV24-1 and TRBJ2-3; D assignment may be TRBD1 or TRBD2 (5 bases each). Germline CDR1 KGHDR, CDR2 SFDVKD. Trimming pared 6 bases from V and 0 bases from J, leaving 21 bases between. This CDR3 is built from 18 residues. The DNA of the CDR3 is TGTGCCACCAGTAACGTCAATAGTCGGGGCCAAAGCACAGATACGCAGTATTTT. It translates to CATSNVNSRGQSTDTQYF.

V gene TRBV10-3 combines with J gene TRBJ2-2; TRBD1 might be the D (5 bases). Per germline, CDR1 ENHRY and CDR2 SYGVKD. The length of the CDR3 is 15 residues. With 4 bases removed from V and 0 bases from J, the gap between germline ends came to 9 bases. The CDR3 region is CAISARATNTGELFF. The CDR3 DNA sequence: TGTGCCATCAGTGCCAGGGCGACGAACACCGGGGAGCTGTTTTTT.